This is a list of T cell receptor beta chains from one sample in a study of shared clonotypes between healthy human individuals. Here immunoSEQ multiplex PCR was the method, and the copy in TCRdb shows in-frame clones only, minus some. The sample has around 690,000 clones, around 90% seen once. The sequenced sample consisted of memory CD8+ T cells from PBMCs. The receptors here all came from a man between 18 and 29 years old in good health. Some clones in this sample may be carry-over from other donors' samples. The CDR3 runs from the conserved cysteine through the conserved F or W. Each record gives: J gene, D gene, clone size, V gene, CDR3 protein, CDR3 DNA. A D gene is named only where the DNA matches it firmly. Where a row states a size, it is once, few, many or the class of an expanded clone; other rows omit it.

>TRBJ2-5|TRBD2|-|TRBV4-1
CASSPVEFLAGAETQYF
TGCGCCAGCAGCCCTGTCGAGTTTCTAGCGGGCGCAGAGACCCAGTACTTC
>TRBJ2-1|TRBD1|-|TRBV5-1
CASRGTGGYNEQFF
TGCGCCAGCCGAGGGACAGGGGGCTACAATGAGCAGTTCTTC
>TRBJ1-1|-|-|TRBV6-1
CASSEMVNTEAFF
TGTGCCAGCAGTGAAATGGTGAACACTGAAGCTTTCTTT
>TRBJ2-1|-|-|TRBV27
CASRSAPGAYNEQFF
TGTGCCAGCCGCTCGGCACCGGGGGCCTACAATGAGCAGTTCTTC
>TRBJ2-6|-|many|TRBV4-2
CASSQDQGAGANVLTF
TGTGCCAGCAGCCAAGATCAGGGAGCCGGGGCCAACGTCCTGACTTTC
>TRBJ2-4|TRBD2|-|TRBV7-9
CASSSPATSGARDIQYF
TGTGCCAGCAGCTCCCCCGCGACTAGCGGGGCTCGTGACATTCAGTACTTC
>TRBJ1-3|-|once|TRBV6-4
CASSPNSGNTIYF
TGTGCCAGCAGCCCCAATAGTGGAAACACCATATATTTT
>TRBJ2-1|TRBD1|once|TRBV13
CASSPGTGALSSYNEQFF
TGTGCCAGCAGCCCCGGGACAGGGGCCTTGAGCTCCTACAATGAGCAGTTCTTC
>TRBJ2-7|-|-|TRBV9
CASSFRPAYEQYF
TGTGCCAGCAGCTTTAGGCCAGCCTATGAGCAGTACTTC
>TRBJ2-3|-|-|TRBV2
CASSGRGTDTQYF
TGTGCCAGCAGTGGGAGGGGCACAGATACGCAGTATTTT
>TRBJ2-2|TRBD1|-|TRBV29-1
CSVDDRANTGELFF
TGCAGCGTTGATGACAGGGCGAACACCGGGGAGCTGTTTTTT
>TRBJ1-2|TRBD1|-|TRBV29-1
CSASGGGVYGYTF
TGCAGCGCCTCGGGAGGGGGCGTCTATGGCTACACCTTC
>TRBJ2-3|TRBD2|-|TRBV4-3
CASSHGGGGPDTQYF
TGCGCCAGCAGCCACGGCGGGGGGGGGCCAGATACGCAGTATTTT
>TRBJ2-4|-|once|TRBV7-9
CASSSPADWNIQYF
TGTGCCAGCAGCTCACCAGCGGACTGGAACATTCAGTACTTC
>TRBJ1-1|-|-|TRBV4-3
CASSQEDENTEAFF
TGCGCCAGCAGCCAAGAGGACGAGAACACTGAAGCTTTCTTT
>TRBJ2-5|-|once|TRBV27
CASSLLSSTWGETQYF
TGTGCCAGCAGTCTTCTGAGTAGTACTTGGGGAGAGACCCAGTACTTC
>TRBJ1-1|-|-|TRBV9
CASSAGRDEAFF
TGTGCCAGCAGCGCTGGACGGGATGAAGCTTTCTTT
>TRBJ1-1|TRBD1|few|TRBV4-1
CASSARQGDTEAFF
TGCGCCAGCAGCGCCCGACAGGGTGACACTGAAGCTTTCTTT
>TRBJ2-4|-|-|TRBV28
CASSFVAVRAKNIQYF
TGTGCCAGCAGTTTCGTAGCGGTAAGAGCCAAAAACATTCAGTACTTC
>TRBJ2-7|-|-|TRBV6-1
CASRYYEQYF
TGTGCCAGCAGGTACTACGAGCAGTACTTC
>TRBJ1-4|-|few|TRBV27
CASRLGIRNEKLFF
TGTGCCAGCAGGTTGGGTATACGAAATGAAAAACTGTTTTTT
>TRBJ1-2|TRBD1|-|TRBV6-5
CASSYSRGDGYTF
TGTGCCAGCAGTTACAGCAGGGGGGATGGCTACACCTTC
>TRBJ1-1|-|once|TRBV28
CASSPTSTEGAFF
TGTGCCAGCAGTCCCACCTCAACCGAGGGGGCTTTCTTT
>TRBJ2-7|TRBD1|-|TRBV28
CASSATGTGIHEQYF
TGTGCCAGCAGTGCCACCGGGACAGGGATCCACGAGCAGTACTTC
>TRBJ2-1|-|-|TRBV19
CASSIAGGTTYNEQFF
TGTGCCAGTAGTATAGCCGGCGGGACGACCTACAATGAGCAGTTCTTC
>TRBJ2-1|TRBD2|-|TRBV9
CASSETSGRANEQFF
TGTGCCAGCAGCGAGACTAGCGGGAGGGCCAATGAGCAGTTCTTC
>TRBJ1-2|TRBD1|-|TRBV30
CASEGAGGDELNGYTF
TGTGCCTCGGAAGGGGCAGGGGGCGATGAGTTAAATGGCTACACCTTC
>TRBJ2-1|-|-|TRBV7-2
CASSGWGSFDEQFF
TGTGCCAGCAGCGGTTGGGGAAGTTTCGATGAGCAGTTCTTC
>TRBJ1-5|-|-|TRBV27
CASLPLGGNQPQHF
TGTGCCAGCCTCCCGCTTGGGGGCAATCAGCCCCAGCATTTT
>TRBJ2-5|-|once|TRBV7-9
CASSVGTVHMETQYF
TGTGCCAGCAGCGTCGGGACGGTTCATATGGAGACCCAGTACTTC
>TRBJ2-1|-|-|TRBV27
CASRGDSTYNEQFF
TGTGCCAGCAGGGGGGACTCCACCTACAATGAGCAGTTCTTC
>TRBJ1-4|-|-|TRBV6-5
CASSYSNPSWVGKLFF
TGTGCCAGCAGTTACTCGAATCCGTCCTGGGTAGGAAAACTGTTTTTT
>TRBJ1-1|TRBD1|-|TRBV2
CASSGGQWGDTEAFF
TGTGCCAGCAGCGGGGGACAGTGGGGGGACACTGAAGCTTTCTTT
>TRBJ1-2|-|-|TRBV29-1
CSVYGGDYGYTF
TGCAGCGTGTATGGGGGGGACTATGGCTACACCTTC
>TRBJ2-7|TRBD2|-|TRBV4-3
CASSQDSSGMLEQYF
TGCGCCAGCAGCCAAGATTCTAGCGGGATGCTCGAGCAGTACTTC
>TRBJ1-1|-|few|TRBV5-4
CASSFFDRYNTEAFF
TGTGCCAGCAGCTTTTTCGACAGATATAACACTGAAGCTTTCTTT
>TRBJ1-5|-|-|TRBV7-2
CASRGSFGNQPQHF
TGTGCCAGCAGGGGGAGTTTTGGCAATCAGCCCCAGCATTTT
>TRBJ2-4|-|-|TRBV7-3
CASLSRASPYF
TGTGCCAGCCTGAGCAGGGCCTCCCCGTACTTC
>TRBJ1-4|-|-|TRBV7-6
CASTLRDSINEKLFF
TGTGCCAGCACCTTACGGGACTCCATTAATGAAAAACTGTTTTTT
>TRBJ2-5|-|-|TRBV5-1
CASLTLRASRQKETQYF
TGCGCCAGCTTAACCCTGAGGGCCTCAAGGCAGAAAGAGACCCAGTACTTC
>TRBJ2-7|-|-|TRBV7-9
CASTDRTEQYF
TGTGCCAGCACAGATCGGACTGAGCAGTACTTC
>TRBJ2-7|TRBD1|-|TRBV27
CASSLTGATYEQYF
TGTGCCAGCAGTTTGACAGGGGCCACCTACGAGCAGTACTTC
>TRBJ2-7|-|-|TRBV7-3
CASSPMASYEQYF
TGTGCCAGCAGCCCCATGGCCTCCTACGAGCAGTACTTC
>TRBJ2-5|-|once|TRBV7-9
CASSPGGSSSEGELETQYF
TGTGCCAGCAGCCCGGGAGGCAGTTCTAGCGAGGGGGAACTGGAGACCCAGTACTTC
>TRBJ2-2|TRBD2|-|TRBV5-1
CASSYIAGVRTGELFF
TGCGCCAGCAGTTACATAGCGGGAGTTCGTACCGGGGAGCTGTTTTTT
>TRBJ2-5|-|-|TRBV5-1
CASSPGDWGQETQYF
TGCGCCAGCAGCCCGGGGGATTGGGGGCAAGAGACCCAGTACTTC
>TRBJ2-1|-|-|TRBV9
CASSVEARLLGEQFF
TGTGCCAGCAGCGTAGAGGCGCGGCTACTGGGTGAGCAGTTCTTC
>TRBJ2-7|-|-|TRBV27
CASSYSGAHEQYF
TGTGCCAGCAGTTATTCCGGCGCCCACGAGCAGTACTTC
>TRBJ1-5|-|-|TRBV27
CASSPGRVALVGQPQHF
TGTGCCAGCAGCCCCGGGAGGGTGGCGTTGGTCGGACAGCCCCAGCATTTT
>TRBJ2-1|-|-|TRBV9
CASSVVGATDEQFF
TGTGCCAGCAGCGTCGTGGGAGCAACGGATGAGCAGTTCTTC
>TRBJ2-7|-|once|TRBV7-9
CASSGRREASSYEQYF
TGTGCCAGCAGCGGGAGAAGGGAGGCCTCCTCCTACGAGCAGTACTTC